The 27 T cell receptor beta chains in this list originate from one sample, sequenced in a study of human T cells and chemical hapten exposure (dated by TCRdb to about 2021). The method behind the library was RACE. The listed sequencing device is NextSeq 500. Clones were called with MiXCR by TCRdb after fastp trimmed the public reads at Q25, and only in-frame beta chains were retained. Every distinct CDR3 protein forms one entry, paired with its most common genes and DNA. The sample includes under 40,000 distinct CDR3 sequences, with 5% to 8% observed a single time. 9.1% of the sample lies in the top ten. The time point label, as the study defines it: patch test 1, 2 weeks after DPC sensitization. This sample's treatment or condition label indicates: therapeutic diphenylcyclopropenone sensitization with weekly scalp DPC. Total RNA was isolated from unfractionated whole blood collected in Tempus Blood RNA tubes.

The sample in question was whole blood, obtained in connection with sensitization to the hapten diphenylcyclopropenone (DPC). The source of these receptors is a woman under 40 with alopecia areata. Some clones in this sample may be carry-over from other donors' samples.

This clonotype has ten or more counts. V is TRBV12-3 or TRBV12-4 and J is TRBJ2-7; D is ambiguous. The length of the CDR3 is 14 residues. V gave up 6 bases and J gave up 7 bases, with 19 bases separating them. CDR3 DNA: TGTGCCAGCAGCTCGCGGAACTTTATTGGGGAGCAGTACTTC. This encodes CASSSRNFIGEQYF.

This clonotype was found many times. The V gene is TRBV7-9, the J gene TRBJ1-1, with D uncertain. The V gene's germline CDR1 is SEHNR and CDR2 FQNEAQ (reference sequence). There are 14 residues in the CDR3. Trimming stripped 3 bases from V and 0 bases from J, with 8 bases between. The CDR3 DNA follows: TGTGCCAGCAGCTTTTCGAGCATGAACACTGAAGCTTTCTTT. The encoded protein is CASSFSSMNTEAFF.

V is TRBV6-6 and J is TRBJ2-2; D not certain. Trimming removed 1 base from V and 0 bases from J, with 6 bases in between. CDR3 length: 15 amino acids. Germline values: CDR1 MNHNY, CDR2 SVGAGI (reference sequence). In DNA, the CDR3 is TGTGCCAGCAGTTACTTCAGCTCGAACACCGGGGAGCTGTTTTTT. Protein: CASSYFSSNTGELFF.

The J gene is TRBJ2-3, the V gene TRBV12-3 or TRBV12-4; possible D gene TRBD1, 6 bases. The CDR3 is 16 amino acids. Trimming removed 2 bases from V and 2 bases from J, with 14 bases in between. The CDR3 bases are TGTGCCAGCAGTTTAAGTAGTACAGGGATCACAGATACGCAGTATTTT. Its protein is CASSLSSTGITDTQYF.

The chain combines TRBV7-8 with TRBJ1-3; D possibly corresponds to TRBD1 (5 bases). V lost 4 bases and J lost 4, with 23 bases in between. The CDR3 length is 18 residues. Germline assignment: CDR1 SGHVS and CDR2 FQNEAQ. The CDR3 nucleotides read TGTGCCAGCAGCTGGGACGCGGGTTATGAGGGAGCGGGAAACACCATATATTTT. It translates to CASSWDAGYEGAGNTIYF.

This clonotype showed up many times. The V and J genes are TRBV4-3 and TRBJ1-4, with unresolved D. Germline CDR1 is LGHNA and CDR2 is YSLEER. The CDR3 consists of 13 residues. Deletions cut 4 bases from V and 7 bases from J, with 10 bases between. The CDR3 loop is CASSRGLGEKLFF. CDR3 bases: TGCGCCAGCAGCCGTGGGTTGGGTGAAAAACTGTTTTTT.

This clonotype was detected a few times. This sequence joins TRBV30 and TRBJ1-5; 11 bases align to TRBD1. Germline values: CDR1 GTSNPN, CDR2 SVGIG (reference sequence). J lost 5 bases, V lost 0 bases, and 3 bases had no gene match. The CDR3 covers 15 residues. The CDR3 here is CAWSVGTGGYQPQHF. CDR3 coding DNA: TGTGCCTGGAGTGTAGGGACAGGGGGGTATCAGCCCCAGCATTTT.

This clonotype came up a few times. The chain is built from TRBV12-3 or TRBV12-4 and TRBJ2-1; D possibly corresponds to TRBD2 (6 bases). Trimming left V 6 bases short and J 3 bases short, with 15 bases between. The CDR3 runs 15 residues. Here the CDR3 reads CASRNRETLYNEQFF. For the CDR3, the DNA is TGTGCCAGCAGAAACCGGGAGACCCTCTACAATGAGCAGTTCTTC.

V gene TRBV7-2 combines with J gene TRBJ2-3, with 9 bases matching TRBD2. The CDR3 totals 17 residues. The germline gives CDR1 SGHTA, CDR2 FQGNSA. J was trimmed by 4 bases and V by 4 bases; bases with no gene match: 12. In DNA, the CDR3 is TGTGCCAGCAGCTGGGGCTATGGCGGGGGGGCCGCAGATACGCAGTATTTT. Its protein is CASSWGYGGGAADTQYF.

This clonotype was observed a handful of times. The V gene is TRBV5-6, the J gene TRBJ1-1; TRBD1 aligns across 9 bases. Germline V lookup: CDR1 SGHDT, CDR2 YYEEEE. V lost 4 bases and J lost 6; bases outside the gene matches: 13. The CDR3 sequence is 16 residues long. The CDR3 reads CASSLLTGGMFPEAFF. The DNA for the CDR3 is TGTGCCAGCAGCCTATTGACAGGGGGTATGTTTCCTGAAGCTTTCTTT.

The sample holds many counts of this clonotype. V and J are TRBV29-1 and TRBJ2-5, with a weak D call TRBD1 (6 bases). Germline CDR1 SQVTM, CDR2 ANQGSEA. Trimming took off 2 bases at V and 4 bases at J, with 23 bases between the two ends. This CDR3 comprises 17 residues. As DNA, the CDR3 is TGCAGCGTTGAATCGGCAGGGGATCGCCCCCAAAGAGAGACCCAGTACTTC. Its protein is CSVESAGDRPQRETQYF.

Details on this clonotype: One junction end disagrees with the germline gene, perhaps due to a read error. V is TRBV20-1 and J is TRBJ1-1, with 9 bases aligning to TRBD1. CDR1 and CDR2 (germline): DFQATT, SNEGSKA (reference sequence). The CDR3 length is 15 residues. This CDR3 is CSARAGTGQNTEVFF. CDR3 bases: TGCAGTGCTAGGGCCGGGACAGGGCAGAACACTGAAGTTTTCTTT.

The chain joins TRBV7-9 to TRBJ2-3; D perhaps matches TRBD2 (6 bases). The germline gives CDR1 SEHNR, CDR2 FQNEAQ (reference sequence). CDR3 length equals 14 residues. V was clipped by 4 bases and J by 5 bases, with 13 bases between them. Here the CDR3 reads CASSSTSRIDTQYF. The DNA for the CDR3 is TGTGCCAGCAGCTCGACTAGTAGAATAGATACGCAGTATTTT.

In this sample, this clonotype turned up many times. The rearrangement joins TRBV4-3 to TRBJ1-4, with 11 nucleotides matching TRBD1. The germline V gene encodes CDR1 LGHNA and CDR2 YSLEER. This CDR3 has 16 residues. V trimming: 5 bases; J trimming: 5 bases; junction bases outside the gene matches: 7. The CDR3 DNA follows: TGCGCCAGCAGCAAAGGACAGGGGGCCGGCAATGAAAAACTGTTTTTT. It encodes CASSKGQGAGNEKLFF.

The chain employs TRBV5-1 and TRBJ2-3; D unresolved. The V and J ends lost 0 bases and 5 bases respectively, with 16 bases between them. Germline assignment: CDR1 SGHRS and CDR2 YFSETQ. The CDR3 contains 16 residues. CDR3 DNA: TGCGCCAGCAGCTTGGGAAGAACTGATCCCCGAGATACGCAGTATTTT. It is translated as CASSLGRTDPRDTQYF.

This clonotype was recorded many times. The chain recombines TRBV6-1 with TRBJ2-2; TRBD1 agrees at 11 bases. J was trimmed by 3 bases and V by 6 bases; bases with no gene match: 6. The CDR3 length is 16 residues. Germline V gene data show CDR1 as MNHNS and CDR2 as SASEGT. CDR3 bases: TGTGCCAGCAGACTCCGGGACAGGGGGGACACCGGGGAGCTGTTTTTT. This sequence encodes CASRLRDRGDTGELFF.

The J gene is TRBJ2-3, the V gene TRBV2, with a possible D match to TRBD2 (6 bases). V lost 2 bases and J 5 bases, leaving 11 bases between the germline ends. The CDR3 is made up of 14 amino acids. The V gene's germline CDR1 is SNHLY and CDR2 FYNNEI. The DNA of the CDR3 is TGTGCCAGCAGTGAATACGGGCGGGGAGATACGCAGTATTTT. Protein sequence: CASSEYGRGDTQYF.

This clonotype occurred many times. The rearrangement links TRBV20-1 to TRBJ2-5; 7 bases fit TRBD1. J gave up 0 bases and V 6 bases, and 7 bases lay outside the gene matches. CDR3 length equals 14 residues. Germline CDR1 is DFQATT and CDR2 is SNEGSKA (reference sequence). The CDR3 DNA is TGCAGTGCCGTTAGTGACAGGGACCAAGAGACCCAGTACTTC. This codes for CSAVSDRDQETQYF.

This clonotype has only a few counts. This chain joins TRBV28 and TRBJ2-7, with TRBD2 matching over 9 bases. Looked up from germline, CDR1 is MDHEN and CDR2 is SYDVKM. After removal of 5 bases from V and 2 bases from J, the junction contained 7 bases not matched to a gene. This CDR3 is 15 amino acids long. The CDR3 coding sequence is TGTGCCAGCAGTGGAGGGACTAGCACCCCCTACGAGCAGTACTTC. This encodes CASSGGTSTPYEQYF.

This clonotype has at least ten counts. The chain employs TRBV28 and TRBJ2-3; possibly TRBD2 for D (5 bases). CDR3 size: 13 residues. With 7 bases removed from V and 3 bases from J, the gap between germline ends came to 11 bases. Germline values: CDR1 MDHEN, CDR2 SYDVKM. The CDR3 sequence is CASTVIATDTQYF. CDR3 bases: TGTGCCAGCACCGTCATAGCGACAGATACGCAGTATTTT.

This clonotype was seen ten or more times. This sequence joins TRBV6-6 and TRBJ1-1; no clear D gene. Trimming removed 8 bases from V and 6 bases from J, with 10 bases in between. The CDR3 totals 11 residues. Germline V gene sequence: CDR1 MNHNY, CDR2 SVGAGI (reference sequence). The CDR3 is CASFHSPEAFF. CDR3 nucleotides: TGTGCCAGCTTTCACTCTCCTGAAGCTTTCTTT.

This clonotype showed up many times. The CDR3 bases are TGTGCCAGCAGTTTTACAGGGCATTCACCCCTCCACTTT. Translation: CASSFTGHSPLHF. The genes are TRBV27 and TRBJ1-6; D is possibly TRBD1 (6 bases). Between the trimmed V and J ends, which lost 3 bases and 8 bases, there was a span of 8 bases. CDR1 MNHEY and CDR2 SMNVEV come from the germline V gene (reference sequence). The CDR3 sequence is 13 residues long.

This clonotype was seen a few times. The chain is built from TRBV12-3 or TRBV12-4 and TRBJ1-5, with 8 bases identical to TRBD1. CDR3 size: 15 residues. The V and J ends lost 6 bases and 6 bases, in that order; junction bases with no gene match: 10. The CDR3 nucleotides read TGTGCCAGCAGCACAGACACAGGGGGGGGTCAGCCCCAGCATTTT. It yields the protein CASSTDTGGGQPQHF.

J is TRBJ2-6 and V is TRBV3-1; possibly TRBD2 for D (5 bases). This CDR3 spans 19 amino acids. Germline V lookup: CDR1 LGHDT, CDR2 YNNKEL (reference sequence). Trimming cost V 1 base and J 1 base, with 17 bases left between them. CDR3 sequence: CASSQGWALSGSGANVLTF. The CDR3 DNA reads as TGTGCCAGCAGCCAAGGTTGGGCCTTATCGGGGTCTGGGGCCAACGTCCTGACTTTC.

This clonotype was seen repeatedly, ten times or more. The chain combines TRBV28 with TRBJ2-7, with D hard to call. The germline V and J ends were trimmed by 2 bases and 7 bases, with 6 bases remaining between them. The CDR3 runs to 11 residues. The germline V gene has CDR1 MDHEN and CDR2 SYDVKM. The CDR3 region is CASSLGTEQYF. The CDR3 bases are TGTGCCAGCAGTTTAGGTACAGAGCAGTACTTC. Full variable domain (remainder filled in from reference TRBV28 and TRBJ2-7): DVKVTQSSRYLVKRTGEKVFLECVQDMDHENMFWYRQDPGLGLRLIYFSYDVKMKEKGDIPEGYSVSREKKERFSLILESASTNQTSMYLCASSLGTEQYFGPGTRLTVT.

The sample holds many counts of this clonotype. V and J are TRBV4-3 and TRBJ1-2; D gene unclear. CDR1 and CDR2 (germline): LGHNA, YSLEER. CDR3 length: 16 residues. Trimming removed 4 bases at V and 0 bases at J, with 15 bases between. The CDR3 DNA follows: TGCGCCAGCAGCCGTCAGGACCGTAGACCTAACTATGGCTACACCTTC. It is translated as CASSRQDRRPNYGYTF.

This clonotype showed up just once. This rearrangement joins TRBV7-3 to TRBJ2-1, with 8 nucleotides matching TRBD2. V was pared by 5 bases and J by 4 bases, with 7 bases of the junction left unmatched. This CDR3 has 15 residues. CDR1 is SGHTA and CDR2 is FQGTGA in the germline V gene. CDR3 sequence: CASSAGSGGYNEQFF. The CDR3 nucleotides are TGTGCCAGCAGCGCAGGGTCGGGGGGGTACAATGAGCAGTTCTTC.